This note documents a single TCR beta chain sequence. What it binds is not known. The CDR3 totals 13 residues. Trimming pared 6 bases from V and 0 bases from J, leaving 9 bases between. From germline, CDR1 is SNHLY and CDR2 FYNNEI. 13 Jbeta primers and 60 Vbeta primers were used for the PCR. Assay: immunoSEQ multiplex PCR; the TCRdb copy retains only in-frame clones and omits some. The table has roughly 160,000 clones, about 80% seen once. These data originate in a study of cytomegalovirus exposure and HLA in healthy donors. Study-level information: The 110 million or so unique TCR beta sequences, from about 190 million T cells, were found by an earlier analysis. Study results and caveats: Association of fewer than 20,000 TCR beta sequences with HLA alleles was found at 0.05 false discovery rate in a later analysis. Reportedly, fewer N-insertions than the roughly 700-donor mean appeared in an Asian-associated ancestry cluster in a later analysis.

This receptor was taken from a man between 45 and 60 years old in good health and CMV-seropositive. The rearrangement uses TRBV2 and TRBJ2-7, with D possibly being TRBD1 (6 bases). The material sequenced was PBMCs. The CDR3: CASREDSSYEQYF. The CDR3 DNA reads as TGTGCCAGCAGAGAGGACAGCTCCTACGAGCAGTACTTC.